The 4 T cell receptor beta chains given below trace back to one sample, sequenced in a study of tumor and adjacent non-tumor tissue in lung cancer. The template was RNA from unsorted bulk tissue. Distant lung tissue was collected more than 3 cm away from the tumor edge. A modified ARM-PCR protocol with three rounds of nested PCR amplified TCRbeta. TCRdb independently ran MiXCR on the multiplex PCR reads; one entry per CDR3 protein. This table has about 86,000 distinct CDR3 sequences, 65% to 80% appearing once. Sequencing was performed on distant non-tumor lung tissue. All receptors derive from a woman aged 45 to 65 with non-small cell lung cancer.

As for this clonotype: The junction shows a germline mismatch at one end, possibly a read error. The gene calls are TRBV4-2 and TRBJ1-2, with D tentatively TRBD1 (6 bases). Germline assignment: CDR1 LGHNA and CDR2 YNFKEQ. The CDR3 contains 16 residues. DNA for the CDR3: TGTGCCAACAGCCCAGAGATTACAGGGCGGTCGGTTGGCTACACCTTC. Protein product: CANSPEITGRSVGYTF.

On this clonotype: It is likely a read error, because the conserved phenylalanine at the end of the CDR3 is missing. The gene calls are TRBV11-2 and TRBJ2-3; no reliable D call. CDR1 is SGHAT and CDR2 is FQNNGV in the germline V gene. The CDR3 totals 13 residues. The DNA of the CDR3 is TGTGCTAGCAGCTTAGGGTTGGAGGATACGCAGTATTCT. Translating gives CASSLGLEDTQYS.

With regard to this clonotype: The junction shows a germline mismatch at one end, possibly a read error. The genes are TRBV12-3 or TRBV12-4 and TRBJ2-7; D unclear. This CDR3 spans 14 amino acids. DNA for the CDR3: TGTGCCAGTAGTCCTTTCCATAGCTCCTACGTGCAGTACTTC. Amino acid sequence: CASSPFHSSYVQYF.

A remark on this clonotype: The missing conserved phenylalanine or tryptophan at the end of this CDR3 makes a read error likely. The DNA is omitted, as the CDR3 cannot be located on it reliably, and the CDR3 follows TCRdb's listing. The V and J genes are TRBV29-1 and TRBJ2-7; TRBD1 was called by the table and not checked on the DNA. Looked up from germline, CDR1 is SQVTM and CDR2 is ANQGSEA. The length of the CDR3 is 12 amino acids, counting both ends. The CDR3 protein is CPGDQAICEQHL.